Below, 12 T cell receptor beta chains from the same sample are listed, as sequenced in a study of T cell clonotyping in hematopoietic cell transplantation. Specified time point: recipient sample about 28 days before transplant, after cytoreduction. Some clones are missing from TCRdb's copy, which holds only in-frame ones; the method was immunoSEQ multiplex PCR. The sample has about 76,000 clones; around 96% are singletons. Sequencing used peripheral blood mononuclear cells, obtained before stem cell transplant. The origin of the receptors is a woman aged 50 to 60 with acute myeloid leukemia. Some clones in this sample may be carry-over from other donors' samples.

The chain couples TRBV15 to TRBJ2-5, with 7 bases matching TRBD2. This CDR3 has 15 residues. V shed 0 bases and J 3 bases; nucleotides not matched to a gene: 4. The germline V gene has CDR1 LNHNV and CDR2 YYDKDF (reference sequence). The CDR3 reads CATSRDPSGKETQYF. The CDR3 nucleotides are TGTGCCACCAGCAGAGATCCCAGCGGGAAAGAGACCCAGTACTTC.

The rearrangement uses TRBV19 and TRBJ1-5, with D uncertain. CDR3 length equals 15 residues. V was shortened by 7 bases and J by 0 bases, with 13 bases between the two germline ends. Germline CDR1 and CDR2: LNHDA and SQIVND (reference sequence). The CDR3 DNA sequence: TGTGCCAGTACCACGCCGACATTTAGCAATCAGCCCCAGCATTTT. Encoded protein: CASTTPTFSNQPQHF.

V gene TRBV2 combines with J gene TRBJ1-1; 9 bases are shared with TRBD1. With V trimmed by 6 bases and J by 7 bases, 9 bases remained unmatched. The germline CDR1 and CDR2 sequences are SNHLY and FYNNEI. The CDR3 contains 14 residues. The CDR3 spells CASRLTGGLGEAFF. The CDR3 DNA reads as TGTGCCAGCAGACTGACAGGGGGTTTGGGTGAAGCTTTCTTT.

This clone was counted a single time. The chain uses TRBV4-1 and TRBJ2-3; D is uncertain. Germline V CDR1 and CDR2: MGHRA, YSYEKL. Trimming removed 0 bases at V and 3 bases at J, with 7 bases between. CDR3 length: 14 amino acids. The CDR3 bases are TGCGCCAGCAGCCAAGACCGTGGGACAGATACGCAGTATTTT. Its protein product is CASSQDRGTDTQYF.

The chain links TRBV7-2 to TRBJ1-6; TRBD1 might be the D (6 bases). Germline CDR1 is SGHTA and CDR2 is FQGNSA. The V end lost 5 bases, the J end lost 0 bases, and 11 bases lay between the germline ends. The CDR3 consists of 16 residues. Here the CDR3 reads CASSRDRSSYNSPLHF. CDR3 sequence (DNA): TGTGCCAGCAGCCGAGACAGGAGCTCCTATAATTCACCCCTCCACTTT.

This sequence joins TRBV7-6 and TRBJ1-1; 8 nucleotides align to TRBD1. Germline V gives CDR1 SGHVS, CDR2 FNYEAQ. The CDR3 covers 16 residues. The V gene end was trimmed by 5 bases and the J gene end by 0 bases; junction bases not matched to a gene: 8. The CDR3 bases are TGTGCCAGCAGCCTTCGCCAGGGGGCATTGAACACTGAAGCTTTCTTT. Its protein is CASSLRQGALNTEAFF.

The CDR3 is CAWKLTGGGTAFF. The CDR3 DNA reads as TGTGCCTGGAAACTAACAGGGGGTGGAACGGCTTTCTTT. The chain couples TRBV30 to TRBJ1-1, with 8 bases lining up with TRBD1. V shed 4 bases and J 11 bases; nucleotides not matched to a gene: 12. The CDR3 extends over 13 amino acids. Germline CDR1 is GTSNPN and CDR2 is SVGIG (reference sequence).

This chain uses TRBV5-1 with TRBJ1-3; D is perhaps TRBD1 (6 bases). The CDR3 has 14 amino acids. Germline V gene data show CDR1 as SGHRS and CDR2 as YFSETQ. Trimming cost V 4 bases and J 7 bases, with 15 bases left between them. The CDR3 region is CASSRSGVGNTIYF. The CDR3 region has the DNA TGCGCCAGCAGCAGATCAGGGGTAGGGAACACCATATATTTT.

This chain uses TRBV11-3 with TRBJ1-1, with a tentative D call TRBD1 (6 bases). The CDR3 loop spans 13 amino acids. The V and J ends lost 5 bases and 3 bases respectively, with 10 bases between them. The germline CDR1 and CDR2 sequences are SGHNT and YENEEA. In nucleotides, the CDR3 is TGTGCCAGCAGCCAGGACAGTTACACTGAAGCTTTCTTT. Its translation: CASSQDSYTEAFF. Drawing the rest from reference TRBV11-3 and TRBJ1-1, the complete variable domain is EAGVVQSPRYKIIEKKQPVAFWCNPISGHNTLYWYLQNLGQGPELLIRYENEEAVDDSQLPKDRFSAERLKGVDSTLKIQPAELGDSAVYLCASSQDSYTEAFFGQGTRLTVV.

The J gene is TRBJ2-5, the V gene TRBV11-2; D remains unclear. The germline V and J ends were trimmed by 5 bases and 5 bases, with 6 bases remaining between them. The CDR3 extends over 11 amino acids. In germline, CDR1 is SGHAT, CDR2 FQNNGV. The CDR3 nucleotides read TGTGCCAGCAGCCGGGCGGAGACCCAGTACTTC. It codes for CASSRAETQYF.

The genes are TRBV7-2 and TRBJ1-3; D is unclear. This CDR3 contains 14 residues. The germline CDR1 and CDR2 sequences are SGHTA and FQGNSA. Trimming took 1 base from V and 0 from J, leaving 4 bases between them. The CDR3 bases are TGTGCCAGCAGCTTAGTGAGCTCTGGAAACACCATATATTTT. Translated, it gives CASSLVSSGNTIYF.

This chain links TRBV7-9 with TRBJ1-6; 9 bases map to TRBD1. Germline V gives CDR1 SEHNR, CDR2 FQNEAQ (reference sequence). This CDR3 has 14 residues. Trimming cost V 5 bases and J 9 bases; bases outside gene matches: 5. In DNA, the CDR3 is TGTGCCAGCAGCCCGGGACAGGGTACTTCACCCCTCCACTTT. Translation: CASSPGQGTSPLHF. Drawing the rest from reference TRBV7-9 and TRBJ1-6, the complete variable domain is DTGVSQNPRHKITKRGQNVTFRCDPISEHNRLYWYRQTLGQGPEFLTYFQNEAQLEKSRLLSDRFSAERPKGSFSTLEIQRTEQGDSAMYLCASSPGQGTSPLHFGNGTRLTVT.